The following is a T cell receptor beta chain sequence with its context. The CDR3 totals 14 residues. TCRdb reanalyzed the 5' RACE reads and collapses them to one entry per CDR3 protein, without DNA. This specimen shows approximately 460,000 distinct CDR3 sequences; the ten leading clones hold roughly 8%. These data are taken from a study of T cells expressing NK-cell markers. The clonotype originates from a woman between 18 and 75 years old in good health. Sequencing was performed on blood T cells: a sorted CD56 or NKG2C T cell subset, CD4+ or CD8+ T cells, or bulk PBMC T cells (not recorded which). The rearrangement links TRBV21-1 to TRBJ2-1; TCRdb indicates TRBD1, and absent DNA this call remains unverified. TRBV21-1 represents a pseudogene. The CDR3 sequence is CASPNAGSYNEQFF.